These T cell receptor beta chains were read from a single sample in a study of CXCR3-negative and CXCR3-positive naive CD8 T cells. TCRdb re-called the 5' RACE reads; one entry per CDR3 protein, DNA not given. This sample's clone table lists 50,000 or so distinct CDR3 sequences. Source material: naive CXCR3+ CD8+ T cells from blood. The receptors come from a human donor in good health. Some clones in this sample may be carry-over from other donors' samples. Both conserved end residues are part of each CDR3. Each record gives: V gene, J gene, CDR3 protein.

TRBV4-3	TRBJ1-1	CASKSDPGTQNTEAFF
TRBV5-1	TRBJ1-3	CASSWTGGSGNTIYF
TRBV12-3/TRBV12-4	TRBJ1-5	CASTPSGDSNQPQHF
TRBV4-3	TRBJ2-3	CASSQDYPPRTGENTDTQYF
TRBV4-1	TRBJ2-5	CASSQEDREETQYF
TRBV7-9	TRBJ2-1	CASSFIANRGYNEQFF
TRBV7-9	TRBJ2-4	CASSLALGVNIQYF
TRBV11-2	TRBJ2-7	CASSTSGGPREQYF
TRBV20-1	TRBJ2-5	CSAATGLPQETQYF
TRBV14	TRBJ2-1	CASSPSGVSSYNEQFF
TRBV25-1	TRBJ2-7	CASSGPQDRGYEQYF
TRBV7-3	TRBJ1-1	CASSFTPGTEAFF
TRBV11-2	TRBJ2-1	CASSFRGWGIYNEQFF
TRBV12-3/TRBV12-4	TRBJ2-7	CASSRQGSSQYF
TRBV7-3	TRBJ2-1	CASSLTNAPQFF
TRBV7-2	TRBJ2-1	CASRLTGKFEQFF
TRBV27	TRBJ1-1	CASSLWGLNTEAFF
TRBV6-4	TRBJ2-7	CASSEGPGGVYEQYF
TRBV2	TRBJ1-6	CASAPTRSNSPLHF
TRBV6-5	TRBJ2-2	CASSLGTLFGELFF
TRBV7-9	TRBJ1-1	CASSPRGGASTEAFF
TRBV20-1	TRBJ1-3	CSARDPVGNTIYF
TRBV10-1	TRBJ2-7	CASRRTASYEQHF
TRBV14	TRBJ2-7	CASRQSGPVYEQYF
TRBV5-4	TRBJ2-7	CASTLDRGVREQYF
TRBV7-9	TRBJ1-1	CASSLSVNTEAFF
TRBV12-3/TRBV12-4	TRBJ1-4	CASGLALDGWEKLFF
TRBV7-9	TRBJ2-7	CASSRGLAGGQSYEQYF
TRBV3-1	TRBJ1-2	CASSPGGSYGYTF
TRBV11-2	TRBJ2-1	CASSADRDTDNEQFF
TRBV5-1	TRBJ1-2	CASSLGQGRNTNYGYTF
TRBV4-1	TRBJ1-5	CASSQDTPNQPQHF
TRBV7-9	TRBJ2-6	CASSLYQLDSGANVLTF
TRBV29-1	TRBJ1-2	CSVPIYEPFGYTF
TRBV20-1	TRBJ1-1	CSARASRVTEAFF
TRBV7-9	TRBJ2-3	CASSPLAGGPTDTQYF
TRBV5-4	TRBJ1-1	CASSWGEQNTEAFF
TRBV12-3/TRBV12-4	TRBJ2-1	CASSGGLGNEQFF
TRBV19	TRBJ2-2	CATLRDPNTGELFF
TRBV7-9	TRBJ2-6	CASSPTRGAGANVLTF
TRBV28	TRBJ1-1	CASSLQDSMNTEAFF
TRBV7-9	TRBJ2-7	CASSSFTVAPYEQYF
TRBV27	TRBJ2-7	CASSSTGTGAYEQYF
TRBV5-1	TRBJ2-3	CASSPDLRNTDTQYF
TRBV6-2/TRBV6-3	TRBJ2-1	CASSSDWYNEQFF
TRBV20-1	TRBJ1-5	CSARTEGQPQHF
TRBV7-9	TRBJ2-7	CASSPPGLAGKEQYF
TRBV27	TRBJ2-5	CASSLRRGGSDEETQYF
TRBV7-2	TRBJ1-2	CASNSRTNYGYTF